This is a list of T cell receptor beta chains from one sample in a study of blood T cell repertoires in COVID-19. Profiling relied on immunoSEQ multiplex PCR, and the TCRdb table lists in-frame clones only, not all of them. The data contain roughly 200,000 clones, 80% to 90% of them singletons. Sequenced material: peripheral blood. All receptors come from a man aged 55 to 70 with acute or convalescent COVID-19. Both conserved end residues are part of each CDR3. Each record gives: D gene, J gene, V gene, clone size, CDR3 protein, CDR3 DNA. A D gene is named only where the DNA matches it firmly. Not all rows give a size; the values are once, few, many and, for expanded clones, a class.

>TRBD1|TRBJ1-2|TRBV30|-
CAWDRGRSNYGYTF
TGTGCCTGGGACAGGGGGAGATCTAACTATGGCTACACCTTC
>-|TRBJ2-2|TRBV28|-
CATPDSNTGELFF
TGTGCCACCCCGGACTCGAACACCGGGGAGCTGTTTTTT
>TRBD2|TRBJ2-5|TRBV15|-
CATSRVLRGGAGETQYF
TGTGCCACCAGCAGAGTCCTCCGCGGGGGGGCGGGGGAGACCCAGTACTTC
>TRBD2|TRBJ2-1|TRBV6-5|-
CARRLAGANEQFF
TGTGCCAGAAGACTAGCGGGAGCAAATGAGCAGTTCTTC
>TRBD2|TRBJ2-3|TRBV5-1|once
CASSLGLAGGTDTQYF
TGCGCCAGCAGCTTAGGACTAGCGGGTGGTACAGATACGCAGTATTTT
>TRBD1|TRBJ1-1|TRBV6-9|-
CASSSHYRGWTEAFF
TGTGCCAGCAGTTCCCATTACAGGGGTTGGACTGAAGCTTTCTTT
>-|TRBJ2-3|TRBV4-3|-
CASSQGPGGPTDTQYF
TGCGCCAGCAGCCAAGGGCCCGGGGGGCCGACAGATACGCAGTATTTT
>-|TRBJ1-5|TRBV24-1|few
CATSGGNQPQHF
TGTGCCACCAGTGGAGGGAATCAGCCCCAGCATTTT
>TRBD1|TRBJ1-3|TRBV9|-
CASSADRVGGNTIYF
TGTGCCAGCAGCGCCGACAGGGTCGGTGGAAACACCATATATTTT
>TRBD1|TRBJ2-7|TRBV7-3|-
CASSLGQGLEQYF
TGTGCCAGCAGCTTAGGACAGGGTCTCGAGCAGTACTTC
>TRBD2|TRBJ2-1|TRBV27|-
CASSLFLVAGGRRDNEQFF
TGTGCCAGCAGTTTATTTCTGGTAGCGGGAGGAAGACGGGACAATGAGCAGTTCTTC